A selection of T cell receptor beta chains follows, all from one sample in a study of cytomegalovirus exposure and HLA in healthy donors. Here immunoSEQ multiplex PCR was the method, and the copy in TCRdb shows in-frame clones only, minus some. The table has approximately 190,000 clones, roughly 82% seen once. The sample taken for sequencing was PBMCs. All receptors come from a woman under 40 in good health and CMV-seropositive. The CDR3 runs from the conserved cysteine through the conserved F or W. A D gene is named only where the DNA matches it firmly. Clone size is given for some rows only: seen once, a few or many times, or a class if the clone is expanded.

size	length	V	J	D	DNA	CDR3
once	17	TRBV2	TRBJ2-7	TRBD2	TGTGCCAGCCCCAAGATAAAGGGAGGGCGTAACCCCTACGAGCAGTACTTC	CASPKIKGGRNPYEQYF
-	14	TRBV19	TRBJ2-7	-	TGTGCCAGTAGTATAGTTTCGGGATCCTACGAGCAGTACTTC	CASSIVSGSYEQYF
-	15	TRBV6-1	TRBJ2-1	TRBD2	TGTGCCAGCAGGCCGGGACTAGCGGGATCCGACGAGCAGTTCTTC	CASRPGLAGSDEQFF
-	15	TRBV7-9	TRBJ1-3	-	TGTGCCAGCAGCGTAGCAGCAGGGAATGGAAACACCATATATTTT	CASSVAAGNGNTIYF
-	15	TRBV29-1	TRBJ2-1	TRBD2	TGCAGCGTGAGGAAACGGACTAGCAGTGGTTATGAGCAGTTCTTC	CSVRKRTSSGYEQFF
-	16	TRBV7-8	TRBJ2-7	TRBD1	TGTGCCAGCAGCTTAGCGTGGACAGGTATTACCTACGAGCAGTACTTC	CASSLAWTGITYEQYF
few	14	TRBV11-2	TRBJ1-1	-	TGTGCCAGCAGCTCCAGGTTGGCAGTCACTGAAGCTTTCTTT	CASSSRLAVTEAFF
-	14	TRBV25-1	TRBJ2-2	-	TGTGCCAGCATGAGGGACTCGAACACCGGGGAGCTGTTTTTT	CASMRDSNTGELFF
-	14	TRBV6-1	TRBJ2-1	TRBD2	TGTGCCAGCAGTCGCCCGGGACTAGCGGAAAAGCAGTTCTTC	CASSRPGLAEKQFF
-	13	TRBV2	TRBJ1-2	TRBD1	TGTGCCAGCCCGGGGACAGGGCCTTATGGCTACACCTTC	CASPGTGPYGYTF
-	15	TRBV5-1	TRBJ2-7	-	TGCGCCAGCAGCTTAGGACAGAGCGAATCCTACGAGCAGTACTTC	CASSLGQSESYEQYF
-	15	TRBV9	TRBJ2-1	TRBD2	TGTGCCAGCAGCGTAGGGACTAGCGGGATGAATGAGCAGTTCTTC	CASSVGTSGMNEQFF
-	16	TRBV29-1	TRBJ1-1	-	TGCAGCGTTGAAGGGGTGGAAGGGGACTCTTACGCTGAAGCTTTCTTT	CSVEGVEGDSYAEAFF
-	15	TRBV27	TRBJ2-1	TRBD2	TGTGCCAGCACCCTAATGGCTAGCGGGGGGGATGAGCAGTTCTTC	CASTLMASGGDEQFF
-	16	TRBV7-2	TRBJ2-6	-	TGTGCCAGCAGCTTAGAAGGGGGCTCTGGGGCCAACGTCCTGACTTTC	CASSLEGGSGANVLTF
-	15	TRBV5-6	TRBJ2-5	-	TGTGCCAGCAGCTTAAATTTCTGGGAGCAAGAGACCCAGTACTTC	CASSLNFWEQETQYF
-	14	TRBV10-2	TRBJ2-7	-	TGCGCCAGCAGTGACCAGGGATTCTCCTACGAGCAGTACTTC	CASSDQGFSYEQYF
-	13	TRBV5-4	TRBJ2-7	TRBD1	TGTGCCAGCAGCTCCGGGACAGCTCACGAGCAGTACTTC	CASSSGTAHEQYF
-	16	TRBV15	TRBJ1-5	TRBD1	TGTGCCACCAGCAGAAACAACAGGGGATCGGGTCAGCCCCAGCATTTT	CATSRNNRGSGQPQHF
-	13	TRBV9	TRBJ1-2	-	TGTGCCAGCAGCGCTACAGGGTTTCAGGGCTACACCTTC	CASSATGFQGYTF
once	15	TRBV6-1	TRBJ2-7	TRBD1	TGTGCCAGCAGTGAACCGGGACAGGGAACCTACGAGCAGTACTTC	CASSEPGQGTYEQYF
few	14	TRBV7-2	TRBJ2-2	TRBD2	TGTGCCAGCAGCTTAGGCGGGAGTAGCGGGGAGCTGTTTTTT	CASSLGGSSGELFF
-	15	TRBV19	TRBJ1-4	-	TGTGCCAGTAGTATCGGGGGGTTGACTAATGAAAAACTGTTTTTT	CASSIGGLTNEKLFF
once	15	TRBV30	TRBJ2-7	TRBD2	TGTGCCTGGAGTGTATTAGGACTAGCCTCCTACGAGCAGTACTTC	CAWSVLGLASYEQYF
-	15	TRBV5-4	TRBJ2-2	-	TGTGCCAGCAGCCCTACAGGGATGAACACCGGGGAGCTGTTTTTT	CASSPTGMNTGELFF
-	14	TRBV29-1	TRBJ2-4	-	TGCAGCTTCTCCGGGACATCCCAAAAGGACATTCAGTACTTC	CSFSGTSQKDIQYF
-	13	TRBV29-1	TRBJ2-5	-	TGCAGCGTTGAAATTGGACTGCAAGAGACCCAGTACTTC	CSVEIGLQETQYF
-	15	TRBV6-4	TRBJ2-2	-	TGTGCCAGCAGTTCCCAGGGGACGAACACCGGGGAGCTGTTTTTT	CASSSQGTNTGELFF
-	17	TRBV11-3	TRBJ2-3	TRBD2	TGTGCCAGCAGCTTAGATGGAAGCGGGATCCGCACAGATACGCAGTATTTT	CASSLDGSGIRTDTQYF
-	15	TRBV2	TRBJ2-3	-	TGTGCCAGCAAAGGTGGGCCAGGGAGCAGGGGTACGCAGTATTTT	CASKGGPGSRGTQYF
-	15	TRBV9	TRBJ2-1	-	TGTGCCAGCAGCGTAGCCCATGGAGGTGTCGGGGAGCAGTTCTTC	CASSVAHGGVGEQFF
once	14	TRBV6-4	TRBJ2-3	-	TGTGCCAGCACCGTCCGTAGCACCCCAGATACGCAGTATTTT	CASTVRSTPDTQYF